This note documents a single TCR beta chain sequence. The CDR3 consists of 18 residues. CDR1 and CDR2 (germline): SGHTS, YDEGEE. The V end was cut by 0 bases, the J end by 1 base, with 19 bases between. These data are taken from a study of T cell changes during pregnancy in multiple sclerosis. Clones were sequenced by immunoSEQ multiplex PCR, and TCRdb holds only the in-frame ones, with some missing. Of about 92,000 clones in the sample, around 93% were seen once. The rearrangement uses TRBV5-8 and TRBJ1-1; maybe TRBD1 (5 bases). The sequence was obtained from a female donor with multiple sclerosis, enrolled in a pregnancy study. Source: peripheral blood, taken in the first trimester of pregnancy. The CDR3 sequence is CASSLVRLEGMGNTEAFF. The CDR3 DNA reads as TGTGCCAGCAGCTTGGTACGGTTGGAGGGGATGGGGAACACTGAAGCTTTCTTT.